These T cell receptor beta chains were read from a single sample in a study of OX40 agonist ivuxolimab in advanced cancers. The table came from immunoSEQ multiplex PCR; TCRdb's copy has only in-frame clones and leaves some out. This table has 50,000 to 65,000 clones, approximately 80% appearing once. Here the sequenced sample was CD4+ or CD8+ T cells sorted from blood, taken in a trial of the OX40 agonist ivuxolimab. The source of these receptors is an adult with an advanced solid tumor such as melanoma, head and neck, liver or kidney cancer. CDR3s include the opening cysteine and the closing phenylalanine or tryptophan. The D gene is left open where the match is weak. Size is stated for part of the rows, as once, few or many counts, or as a class when the clone is expanded.

DNA,CDR3,length,size,J,D,V
TGTGCCAGCTCGGGGGCGTTGGACACCGGGGAGCTGTTTTTT,CASSGALDTGELFF,14,-,TRBJ2-2,-,TRBV6-5
TGTGCCAGCAGCCCCCAGACGGGGCAGGTTTACAATGAGCAGTTCTTC,CASSPQTGQVYNEQFF,16,-,TRBJ2-1,-,TRBV7-2
TGTGCCAGCAGCCAAGATCTTAGCGGCTACACCTTC,CASSQDLSGYTF,12,few,TRBJ1-2,-,TRBV4-2
TGCAGCGTTTCTCGGGGGATGGACACTGAAGCTTTCTTT,CSVSRGMDTEAFF,13,-,TRBJ1-1,-,TRBV29-1
TGTGCCAGCAGTTACTCAGCGGGACAGGCCAGCTTC,CASSYSAGQASF,12,-,TRBJ1-2,TRBD1,TRBV6-5
TGCGCCAGCAGCTATACGGAGGGTAGGACTGAAGCTTTCTTT,CASSYTEGRTEAFF,14,-,TRBJ1-1,-,TRBV5-1
TGTGCCAGCAGTCAACTAAACGTGCTCGGAAACACCATATATTTT,CASSQLNVLGNTIYF,15,few,TRBJ1-3,-,TRBV28
TGCGCCAGCACCGGGGGAGGAGGGAACTCCTACGAGCAGTACTTC,CASTGGGGNSYEQYF,15,-,TRBJ2-7,-,TRBV5-1
TGCGCCAGCATTGGTATGAACACTGAAGCTTTCTTT,CASIGMNTEAFF,12,few,TRBJ1-1,-,TRBV5-1
TGTGCCAGCAGCCTAGCGGATAGCGGGGGCCGTTACGAGCAGTACTTC,CASSLADSGGRYEQYF,16,-,TRBJ2-7,TRBD2,TRBV7-9
TGTGCCAGCAGCATGACGGAGCAGTACTTC,CASSMTEQYF,10,-,TRBJ2-5,-,TRBV7-8
TGCAGCGTTGGGGAGGGGACCTATGGCTACACCTTC,CSVGEGTYGYTF,12,-,TRBJ1-2,-,TRBV29-1
TGTGCCAGCAGCCAGTCAGATACGCAGTATTTT,CASSQSDTQYF,11,once,TRBJ2-3,-,TRBV14
TGTGCCAGCACCCCCGTTGGGGTTGGGGCCAACGTCCTGACTTTC,CASTPVGVGANVLTF,15,-,TRBJ2-6,-,TRBV6-6
TGTGCCAGCAGTGTGACGGGCTCCTACGAGCAGTACTTC,CASSVTGSYEQYF,13,once,TRBJ2-7,-,TRBV2
TGCGCCAGCAGCCAAGATTTAGGTCGGGGCTATGGCTACACCTTC,CASSQDLGRGYGYTF,15,once,TRBJ1-2,-,TRBV4-1
TGTGCCAGCAGCGTAGGTGGTCCGTCCTACGAGCAGTACTTC,CASSVGGPSYEQYF,14,-,TRBJ2-7,-,TRBV9
TGTGCCAGTTCGTTACAGGGAACTAGCACAGATACGCAGTATTTT,CASSLQGTSTDTQYF,15,-,TRBJ2-3,-,TRBV19
TGTGCCAGTAGGGAGCAACGCAGGGGGCGATATAGCAATCAGCCCCAGCATTTT,CASREQRRGRYSNQPQHF,18,-,TRBJ1-5,TRBD1,TRBV19
TGCGCCAGCAGCTCCCCCGGGCGGCAAGAGACCCAGTACTTC,CASSSPGRQETQYF,14,-,TRBJ2-5,-,TRBV5-1
TGTGCCAGCTCACCCCAGGCGGGACTCGCTGGGGATGAGCAGTTCTTC,CASSPQAGLAGDEQFF,16,-,TRBJ2-1,-,TRBV18
TGTGCCAGCAGCTCCTCCGGGACGGGAGAAAAACTGTTTTTT,CASSSSGTGEKLFF,14,-,TRBJ1-4,-,TRBV9
TGTGCCAGCAAGGTGGATAGCAATCAGCCCCAGCATTTT,CASKVDSNQPQHF,13,few,TRBJ1-5,-,TRBV2
TGTGCCAGCACCCTCAGTAGACAGGGGGCTAGTTCGGGCTACACCTTC,CASTLSRQGASSGYTF,16,-,TRBJ1-2,TRBD1,TRBV2
TGCGCCAGCAGCCAATACAGAAGGAACACTGAAGCTTTCTTT,CASSQYRRNTEAFF,14,-,TRBJ1-1,-,TRBV4-1
TGTGCCAGCAGTCCCCGGATAGGTGAGCAGTTCTTC,CASSPRIGEQFF,12,once,TRBJ2-1,-,TRBV6-1
TGTGCCAGCAGTGAAGGAATAGATTCCTACAATGAGCAGTTCTTC,CASSEGIDSYNEQFF,15,-,TRBJ2-1,-,TRBV6-1
TGTGCCAGTCGGATATATGACAGGCCCTCGAACACCGGGGAGCTGTTTTTT,CASRIYDRPSNTGELFF,17,-,TRBJ2-2,-,TRBV19
TGTGCCAGCAGTTGGAGGGGGCGGCCCGGGGAGCTGTTTTTT,CASSWRGRPGELFF,14,-,TRBJ2-2,-,TRBV6-5
TGTGCCAGCACACGGGTACAAGAGACCCAGTACTTC,CASTRVQETQYF,12,-,TRBJ2-5,-,TRBV6-1
TGTGCCAGCAGCCCGACAGGGGGCAGGACCACTGAAGCTTTCTTT,CASSPTGGRTTEAFF,15,-,TRBJ1-1,TRBD1,TRBV5-6
TGTGCCAGCAGCGTCGCGACGGGGACATCGGAGACCCAGTACTTC,CASSVATGTSETQYF,15,-,TRBJ2-5,-,TRBV9
TGTGCCAGCAGTTCAGGACAGGGTACCACTGAAGCTTTCTTT,CASSSGQGTTEAFF,14,-,TRBJ1-1,TRBD1,TRBV28
TGTGCCAGCATTACCGGGACACGAAATTCACCCCTCCACTTT,CASITGTRNSPLHF,14,-,TRBJ1-6,-,TRBV28
TGTGCCAGCAGCTTGGATGGGGGGGGAGGGAATGAAAAACTGTTTTTT,CASSLDGGGGNEKLFF,16,-,TRBJ1-4,-,TRBV5-4
TGTGCCAGCAGTGCGACAAGCGGGAGGGTCAATGAGCAGTTCTTC,CASSATSGRVNEQFF,15,-,TRBJ2-1,TRBD2,TRBV6-5
TGTGCCAGCAGCTTAGGAGCGGATACGCAGTATTTT,CASSLGADTQYF,12,-,TRBJ2-3,-,TRBV7-9
TGTGCCAGCAGTGTTAGCGGGGCCCAAGAGACCCAGTACTTC,CASSVSGAQETQYF,14,-,TRBJ2-5,TRBD2,TRBV28
TGTGCCAGCAGCCTCAATGCCCCGAACACTGAAGCTTTCTTT,CASSLNAPNTEAFF,14,once,TRBJ1-1,-,TRBV7-9
TGTGCCAGCAGTTACTCTAGCGGGGGCGCGCAGGGTGAGCAGTTCTTC,CASSYSSGGAQGEQFF,16,once,TRBJ2-1,TRBD2,TRBV6-5
TGTGCCAGCAGTCCTCAGGGGAGAGGGGGGAATGAAAAACTGTTTTTT,CASSPQGRGGNEKLFF,16,once,TRBJ1-4,-,TRBV28
TGCGCCAGCAGTGGCGACAGGGGGGGCACTGAAGCTTTCTTT,CASSGDRGGTEAFF,14,-,TRBJ1-1,TRBD1,TRBV10-2
TGTGCCAGCAGTTTAGACAGAACTAATGAAAAACTGTTTTTT,CASSLDRTNEKLFF,14,-,TRBJ1-4,-,TRBV6-5
TGCGCCACTAGGCCCGGGACAGTCAATCAGCCCCAGCATTTT,CATRPGTVNQPQHF,14,-,TRBJ1-5,TRBD1,TRBV10-2
TGTGCCAGCAGCCCACAAGACAGGATCTCCACAGATACGCAGTATTTT,CASSPQDRISTDTQYF,16,-,TRBJ2-3,-,TRBV9
TGTGCCAGCAGTTTATGGACTGTAGATACGCAGTATTTT,CASSLWTVDTQYF,13,-,TRBJ2-3,-,TRBV28
TGTGCCAGCAGTTTTGAAGGGTACGGGAAGGAACCCAAAAACATTCAGTACTTC,CASSFEGYGKEPKNIQYF,18,once,TRBJ2-4,-,TRBV27
TGTGCCAGCAGCTCTTTAGCGGGACCCTACAATGAGCAGTTCTTC,CASSSLAGPYNEQFF,15,few,TRBJ2-1,TRBD2,TRBV7-6
TGTGCCAGCTCGCCCCGGGGCGATGTCGCAGATACGCAGTATTTT,CASSPRGDVADTQYF,15,-,TRBJ2-3,-,TRBV18